This TCR beta chain is from a study of blood T cells in healthy people across ages. The CDR3 extends over 16 amino acids. Germline values: CDR1 SGHAT, CDR2 FQNNGV. Trimming left V 5 bases short and J 1 base short, with 17 bases between. It was with a sample-barcoded 5' primer and a J-beta primer mix that a second PCR of about 7 to 12 cycles was run. TCRdb processed the 5' RACE reads anew with MiXCR; each CDR3 protein has one entry. The table lists some 1,000,000 distinct CDR3 sequences, 25% of them singletons, with around 0.7% in the top ten. Separately, the same data were catalogued under a study of T cells of mothers and their children.

The sequence derives from a girl between 2 and 10 years old in good health. V is TRBV11-2 and J is TRBJ1-2; no firm D call. Sequencing used blood. CDR3 in DNA: TGTGCCAGCAGCCAGCCGTTTCGTACCCTTAACTATGGCTACACCTTC. Its translation is CASSQPFRTLNYGYTF.